Below are 19 T cell receptor beta chains sequenced from a single sample in a study of regulatory T cells in long-lasting Graves disease (dated by TCRdb to the early 2020s). Libraries were made using multiplex PCR. Data came from an Illumina HiSeq 4000. To build TCR beta libraries, CDR3 regions were amplified by Arm-PCR using iRepertoire HTBI primers. The public reads were run again by TCRdb, first through fastp at Q25 and then through MiXCR, and only productive beta chains were kept. Identical CDR3 proteins give one entry, which carries the most common genes and DNA. This sample comprises a few hundred thousand distinct CDR3 sequences, roughly 23% of them detected only once. Clones ranked in the top ten supply around 30% of the sample. This sample's time point label indicates: persistent/refractory GD, antithyroid drugs over 5 years with positive TRAb. RNA was extracted from PBMCs in TRIzol for both TCR sequencing and RNA sequencing.

Sequenced here: peripheral blood mononuclear cells (PBMCs), sampled when the disease was refractory, from a patient treated with antithyroid drugs. Receptors originate from a woman in her thirties or forties with Graves disease. Donor details come from another sample of the same person, matched by shared clones.

The gene calls are TRBV5-1 and TRBJ2-5, with unresolved D. V dropped 2 bases and J dropped 1 base, with 12 bases sitting between them. The CDR3 sequence is 15 residues long. Germline values: CDR1 SGHRS, CDR2 YFSETQ. CDR3 amino acids: CASSFSPRGQETQYF. In nucleotides, the CDR3 is TGCGCCAGCAGCTTCTCGCCACGAGGCCAAGAGACCCAGTACTTC.

Comments on this clonotype: A much larger clone lies a single base off, so this may be a read error. The V call is TRBV5-1, the J call TRBJ2-2; 7 nucleotides agree with TRBD2. CDR3 size: 15 residues. Germline V CDR1 and CDR2: SGHRS, YFSETQ. Here the CDR3 reads CASNLFAGDTGELFF. For the CDR3, the DNA is TGCGCCAGCAACTTGTTTGCGGGAGACACCGGGGAGCTGTTTTTT.

This clonotype was observed at least ten times. In DNA form, the CDR3 reads TGTGCCAGCAGTGTTGCGTATGGGACTGAAGCTTTCTTT. This sequence encodes CASSVAYGTEAFF. The V call is TRBV2, the J call TRBJ1-1; D gene uncertain. The length of the CDR3 is 13 residues. Germline CDR1 is SNHLY and CDR2 is FYNNEI. The V and J ends lost 4 bases and 5 bases respectively, with 11 bases between them.

This clonotype was observed at least ten times. J is TRBJ1-1 and V is TRBV2; the D gene is possibly TRBD1 (5 bases). Germline CDR1 and CDR2: SNHLY and FYNNEI. V was cut by 7 bases and J by 2 bases, with 14 bases left in between. The CDR3 sequence is 14 residues long. For the CDR3, the DNA is TGTGCCAGCATAGGGACGTCCCAAAACACTGAAGCTTTCTTT. Translated: CASIGTSQNTEAFF. Full variable domain (missing parts from reference TRBV2 and TRBJ1-1): EPEVTQTPSHQVTQMGQEVILRCVPISNHLYFYWYRQILGQKVEFLVSFYNNEISEKSEIFDDQFSVERPDGSNFTLKIRSTKLEDSAMYFCASIGTSQNTEAFFGQGTRLTVV.

This clonotype was counted at least ten times. The chain combines TRBV6-5 with TRBJ1-6; a weak D match, TRBD1 (5 bases). The CDR3 extends over 19 amino acids. The ends were cut back, 2 bases at V and 4 bases at J, with 21 bases in the middle. Germline CDR1 and CDR2: MNHEY and SVGAGI. The DNA of the CDR3 is TGTGCCAGCAGTTACACTCTACGGGGCTCCCGAACTTATAATTCACCCCTCCACTTT. The encoded protein is CASSYTLRGSRTYNSPLHF.

This clonotype showed up just a few times. This sequence joins TRBV2 and TRBJ2-6; 7 bases are a match to TRBD1. The V segment lost 8 bases and the J segment 4 bases; nucleotides outside the gene matches: 2. Looked up from germline, CDR1 is SNHLY and CDR2 is FYNNEI. The CDR3 sequence is 13 residues long. The CDR3 reads CASDREGANVLTF. CDR3 coding DNA: TGTGCCAGCGACAGGGAGGGGGCCAACGTCCTGACTTTC.

On this clonotype itself: One base separates it from a far larger clone, so it is likely a read error. The V and J genes are TRBV2 and TRBJ1-4; the D gene is possibly TRBD1 (6 bases). The CDR3 runs 13 residues. V was cut by 6 bases and J by 8 bases, with 13 bases left in between. Looked up from germline, CDR1 is SNHLY and CDR2 is FYNNEI. The CDR3 loop is CASSLGGREKLFF. CDR3 DNA: TGTGCCAGCAGCCTAGGGGGACGGGAAAAACTGTTTTTT.

At least ten counts were recorded for this clonotype. The V and J genes are TRBV20-1 and TRBJ2-4, with D perhaps TRBD1 or TRBD2 (5 bases each). The germline CDR1 and CDR2 sequences are DFQATT and SNEGSKA (reference sequence). The ends were cut back, 2 bases at V and 3 bases at J, with 26 bases in the middle. The CDR3 has 19 amino acids. CDR3 nucleotide sequence: TGCAGTGCTAGATCTCGGGCCGATAAGGGGCTAGCAGTCAAAAACATTCAGTACTTC. This gives the protein CSARSRADKGLAVKNIQYF.

This chain joins TRBV20-1 and TRBJ2-2; D is uncertain. Germline loops: CDR1 DFQATT, CDR2 SNEGSKA (reference sequence). Trimming shortened V by 5 bases and J by 7 bases, and 11 bases separated the two germline ends. The CDR3 has 12 residues. CDR3 sequence: CSAADLIGELFF. The CDR3 DNA is TGCAGTGCTGCCGACCTTATCGGGGAGCTGTTTTTT.

The chain couples TRBV3-1 to TRBJ2-3; D call uncertain. The length of the CDR3 is 14 residues. V lost 4 bases and J lost 2, with 10 bases in between. Germline V gene data show CDR1 as LGHDT and CDR2 as YNNKEL (reference sequence). In nucleotides, the CDR3 is TGTGCCAGCAGCCCCTTCCGGACCACAGATACGCAGTATTTT. Encoded protein: CASSPFRTTDTQYF.

In its sample, this clonotype was seen many times. This rearrangement joins TRBV28 to TRBJ1-1, with unresolved D. The CDR3 has 16 amino acids. V was pared by 3 bases and J by 8 bases, with 22 bases between. Per germline, CDR1 MDHEN and CDR2 SYDVKM. CDR3 bases: TGTGCCAGCAGTTTCTATCTTTCGTTCGGTGGGAAGGAAGCTTTCTTT. This codes for CASSFYLSFGGKEAFF.

Points on this clonotype: An end of the junction differs from the germline gene, which may be a read error. The chain carries TRBV28 and TRBJ2-1; no firm D call. The CDR3 contains 14 residues. Germline CDR1 reads MDHEN; CDR2 reads SYDVKM. This CDR3 is CASSGRNSYNEQFF. The CDR3 DNA reads TGCGCCAGCAGTGGCAGGAACTCCTACAATGAGCAGTTCTTC. Drawing the rest from reference TRBV28 and TRBJ2-1, the complete variable domain is DVKVTQSSRYLVKRTGEKVFLECVQDMDHENMFWYRQDPGLGLRLIYFSYDVKMKEKGDIPEGYSVSREKKERFSLILESASTNQTSMYLCASSGRNSYNEQFFGPGTRLTVL.

The sample holds many counts of this clonotype. The genes are TRBV12-3 or TRBV12-4 and TRBJ2-2; 7 bases fit TRBD1. With 3 bases clipped from V and 2 bases from J, the junction kept 9 bases outside the gene matches. The CDR3 is made up of 17 amino acids. The CDR3 DNA reads TGTGCCAGCAGTTTGACAGGGAAAACGGGTAACACCGGGGAGCTGTTTTTT. This codes for CASSLTGKTGNTGELFF.

This clonotype was seen ten or more times. The V gene is TRBV15, the J gene TRBJ2-5; TRBD1 might be the D (5 bases). This CDR3 is built from 13 residues. The V end was cut by 0 bases, the J end by 4 bases, with 6 bases between. CDR1 and CDR2 (germline): LNHNV, YYDKDF (reference sequence). CDR3 nucleotides: TGTGCCACCAGCAGAGAAGGGGCAGAGACCCAGTACTTC. Translated, it gives CATSREGAETQYF.

Turning to this clonotype: A read error is possible here, since a much larger clone lies one base away. V is TRBV6-2 or TRBV6-3 and J is TRBJ1-2; 8 positions match TRBD1. With 5 bases clipped from V and 12 bases from J, the junction kept 20 bases outside the gene matches. The CDR3 length is 16 residues. The V gene's germline CDR1 is MNHEY and CDR2 SVGEGT. The chain's CDR3 is CASSEGYWDRTLGHTF. In DNA form, the CDR3 reads TGTGCCAGCAGTGAAGGGTATTGGGACAGGACGCTCGGCCACACCTTC.

The chain links TRBV3-1 to TRBJ2-2; no firm D call. The V and J ends lost 7 bases and 6 bases respectively, with 9 bases between them. The CDR3 sequence is 12 residues long. From germline, CDR1 is LGHDT and CDR2 YNNKEL (reference sequence). The CDR3 bases are TGTGCCAGCACCCTCGGACCCGGGGAGCTGTTTTTT. Its translation: CASTLGPGELFF.

This clonotype was picked up many times. The chain combines TRBV13 with TRBJ2-5; 8 nucleotides match TRBD2. This CDR3 spans 15 amino acids. The germline V gene has CDR1 PRHDT and CDR2 FYEKMQ (reference sequence). The trim removed 2 bases at V and 5 bases at J, leaving 7 bases unmatched. CDR3 in DNA: TGTGCCAGCAGCTTAAAGGCGGGAGGCGGGGAGACCCAGTACTTC. Protein sequence: CASSLKAGGGETQYF.

This clonotype was counted only a few times. Given a much more abundant clone one base away, this may be a read error. Likely a read error: the CDR3 ends without its conserved phenylalanine or tryptophan. The chain links TRBV12-3 or TRBV12-4 to TRBJ2-5; the D is unclear. The CDR3 consists of 15 residues. V shed 6 bases and J shed 2 bases, with 16 bases lying between them. The DNA of the CDR3 is TGTGCCAGCAGGAAATTTGGGAAACAACAAGAGACCCAGTACCTC. It translates to CASRKFGKQQETQYL.

This chain links TRBV6-1 with TRBJ2-4; 11 positions match TRBD1. Germline values: CDR1 MNHNS, CDR2 SASEGT. With V trimmed by 8 bases and J by 3 bases, 3 bases remained unmatched. The CDR3 consists of 14 residues. The CDR3 bases are TGTGCCAGCCGGGACAGGGGGTTCAAAAACATTCAGTACTTC. It specifies CASRDRGFKNIQYF.